The 4 T cell receptor beta chains presented below share a single source sample, sequenced in a study of cytomegalovirus exposure and HLA in healthy donors. PCR amplification relied on 60 Vbeta primers (plus 13 Jbeta primers). Assay: immunoSEQ multiplex PCR; the TCRdb copy retains only in-frame clones and omits some. The sample holds 170,000 or so clones, about 80% seen once. Sample: PBMCs. The source of these receptors is a woman aged 45-65 years in good health and CMV-seronegative.

The chain combines TRBV29-1 with TRBJ1-1, with 7 bases matching TRBD1. Germline CDR1 SQVTM, CDR2 ANQGSEA. The CDR3 has 14 amino acids. Losses at the gene ends were 7 bases for V and 0 bases for J; bases not matched to a gene: 8. The CDR3 protein is CSGSRQGLNTEAFF. CDR3 DNA: TGCAGCGGCTCCCGACAGGGATTGAACACTGAAGCTTTCTTT. The whole variable domain, filled in from reference TRBV29-1 and TRBJ1-1, reads SAVISQKPSRDICQRGTSLTIQCQVDSQVTMMFWYRQQPGQSLTLIATANQGSEATYESGFVIDKFPISRPNLTFSTLTVSNMSPEDSSIYLCSGSRQGLNTEAFFGQGTRLTVV.

This rearrangement joins TRBV19 to TRBJ1-5, with 11 bases aligning to TRBD1. Trimming cost V 5 bases and J 0 bases; bases outside gene matches: 6. The CDR3 is 17 amino acids. Germline V CDR1 and CDR2: LNHDA, SQIVND (reference sequence). The CDR3 loop is CASSAGQGGYSNQPQHF. In DNA, the CDR3 is TGTGCCAGTAGTGCGGGACAGGGGGGCTATAGCAATCAGCCCCAGCATTTT.

The V and J genes are TRBV5-1 and TRBJ1-4; a weak D match, TRBD1 (6 bases). The germline V gene has CDR1 SGHRS and CDR2 YFSETQ. The CDR3 has 15 residues. V gave up 3 bases and J gave up 7 bases, with 16 bases separating them. CDR3 bases: TGCGCCAGCAGCTCCTCGGGGGGGCCCATTGAAAAACTGTTTTTT. It codes for CASSSSGGPIEKLFF.

The CDR3 nucleotides are TGTGCCAGCAGCCAGGAGGAGACCCAGTACTTC. Translated, it gives CASSQEETQYF. The chain employs TRBV14 and TRBJ2-5; D remains unclear. The germline CDR1 and CDR2 sequences are SGHDN and FVKESK. V lost 3 bases, J lost 5 bases, and 4 bases lay in between. The CDR3 length is 11 residues.